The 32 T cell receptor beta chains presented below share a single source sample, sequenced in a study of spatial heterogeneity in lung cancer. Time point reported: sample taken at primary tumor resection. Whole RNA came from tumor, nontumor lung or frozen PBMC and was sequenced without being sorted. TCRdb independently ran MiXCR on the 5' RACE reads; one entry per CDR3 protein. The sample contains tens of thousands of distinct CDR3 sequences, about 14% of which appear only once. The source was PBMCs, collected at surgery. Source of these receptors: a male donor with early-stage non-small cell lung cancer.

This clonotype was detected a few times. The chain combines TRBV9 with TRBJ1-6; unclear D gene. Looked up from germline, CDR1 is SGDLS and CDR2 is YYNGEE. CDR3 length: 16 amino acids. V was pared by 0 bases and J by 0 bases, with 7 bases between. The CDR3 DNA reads TGTGCCAGCAGCGTAGCGGAGAGCTCCTATAATTCACCCCTCCACTTT. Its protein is CASSVAESSYNSPLHF.

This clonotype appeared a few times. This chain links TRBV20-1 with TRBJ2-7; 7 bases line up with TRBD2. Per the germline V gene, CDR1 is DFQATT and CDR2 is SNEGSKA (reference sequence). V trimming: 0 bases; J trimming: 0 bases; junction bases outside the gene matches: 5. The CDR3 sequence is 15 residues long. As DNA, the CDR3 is TGCAGTGCTAGAGATCCGCGCGGGAGCTCCTACGAGCAGTACTTC. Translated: CSARDPRGSSYEQYF.

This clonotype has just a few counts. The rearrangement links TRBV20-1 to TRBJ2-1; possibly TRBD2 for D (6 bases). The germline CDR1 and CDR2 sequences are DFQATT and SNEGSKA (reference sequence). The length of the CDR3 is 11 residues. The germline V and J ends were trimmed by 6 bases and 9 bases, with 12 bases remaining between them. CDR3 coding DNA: TGCAGTGCCCTTAGCGGCCCTGAGCAGTTCTTC. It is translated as CSALSGPEQFF.

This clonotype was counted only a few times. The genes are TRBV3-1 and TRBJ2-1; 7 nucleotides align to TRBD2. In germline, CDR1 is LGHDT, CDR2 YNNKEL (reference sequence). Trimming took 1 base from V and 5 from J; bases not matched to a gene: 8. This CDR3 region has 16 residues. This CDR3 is CASSQAGLAANNEQFF. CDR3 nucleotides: TGTGCCAGCAGCCAAGCGGGGCTAGCGGCTAACAATGAGCAGTTCTTC.

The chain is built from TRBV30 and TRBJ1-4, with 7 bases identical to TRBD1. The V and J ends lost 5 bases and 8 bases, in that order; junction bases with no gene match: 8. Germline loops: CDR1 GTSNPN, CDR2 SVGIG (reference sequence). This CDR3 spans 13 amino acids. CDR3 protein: CAWSGQLGEKLFF. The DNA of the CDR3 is TGTGCCTGGTCGGGACAGCTCGGGGAAAAACTGTTTTTT.

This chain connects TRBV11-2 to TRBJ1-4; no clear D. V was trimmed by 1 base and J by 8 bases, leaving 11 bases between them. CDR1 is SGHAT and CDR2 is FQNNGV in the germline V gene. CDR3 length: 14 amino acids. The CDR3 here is CASSLALLGEKLFF. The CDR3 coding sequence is TGTGCCAGCAGCTTAGCACTCCTGGGGGAAAAACTGTTTTTT.

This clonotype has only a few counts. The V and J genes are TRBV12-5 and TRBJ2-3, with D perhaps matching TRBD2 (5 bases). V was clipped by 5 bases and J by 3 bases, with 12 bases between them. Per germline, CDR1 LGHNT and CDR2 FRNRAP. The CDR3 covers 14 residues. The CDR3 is CASGEGSRTDTQYF. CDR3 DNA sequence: TGTGCTAGTGGTGAGGGTTCCCGAACAGATACGCAGTATTTT.

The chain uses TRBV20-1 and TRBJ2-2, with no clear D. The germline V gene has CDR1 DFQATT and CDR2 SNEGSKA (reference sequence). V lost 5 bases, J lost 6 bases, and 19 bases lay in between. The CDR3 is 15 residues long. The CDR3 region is CSARPFLDNPGELFF. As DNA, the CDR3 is TGCAGTGCTCGTCCGTTTCTAGATAATCCCGGGGAGCTGTTTTTT.

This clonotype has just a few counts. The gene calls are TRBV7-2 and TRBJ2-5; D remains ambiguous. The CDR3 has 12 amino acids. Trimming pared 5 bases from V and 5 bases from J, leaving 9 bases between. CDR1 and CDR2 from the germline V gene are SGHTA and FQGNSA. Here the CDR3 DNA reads TGTGCCAGCAGCCCACAACGGGAGACCCAGTACTTC. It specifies CASSPQRETQYF.

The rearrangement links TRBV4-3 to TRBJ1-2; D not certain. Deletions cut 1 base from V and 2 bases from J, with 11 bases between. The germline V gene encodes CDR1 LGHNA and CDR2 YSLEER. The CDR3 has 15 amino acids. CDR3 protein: CASSQVRGLNYGYTF. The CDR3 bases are TGCGCCAGCAGCCAAGTTCGGGGTCTCAACTATGGCTACACCTTC.

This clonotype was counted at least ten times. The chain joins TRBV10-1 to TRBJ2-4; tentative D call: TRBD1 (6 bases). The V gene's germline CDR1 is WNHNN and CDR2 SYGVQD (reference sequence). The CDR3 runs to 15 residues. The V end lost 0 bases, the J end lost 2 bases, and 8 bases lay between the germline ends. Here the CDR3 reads CASSESWGPKNIQYF. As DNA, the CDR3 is TGCGCCAGCAGTGAGTCATGGGGGCCCAAAAACATTCAGTACTTC.

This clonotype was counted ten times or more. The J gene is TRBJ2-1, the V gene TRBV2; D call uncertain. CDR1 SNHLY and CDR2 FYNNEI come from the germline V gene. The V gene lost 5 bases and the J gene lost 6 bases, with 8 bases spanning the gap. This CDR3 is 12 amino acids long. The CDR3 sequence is CASSIASNEQFF. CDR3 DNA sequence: TGTGCCAGCAGTATTGCTAGCAATGAGCAGTTCTTC.

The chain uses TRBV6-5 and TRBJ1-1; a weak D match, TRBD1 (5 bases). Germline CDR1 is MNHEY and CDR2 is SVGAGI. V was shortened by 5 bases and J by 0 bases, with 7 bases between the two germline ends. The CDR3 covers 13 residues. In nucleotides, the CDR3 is TGTGCCAGCAGTGACAGAATGAACACTGAAGCTTTCTTT. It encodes CASSDRMNTEAFF.

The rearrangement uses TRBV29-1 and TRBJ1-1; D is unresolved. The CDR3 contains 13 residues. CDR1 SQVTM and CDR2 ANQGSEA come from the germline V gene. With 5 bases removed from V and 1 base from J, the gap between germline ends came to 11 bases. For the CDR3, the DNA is TGCAGCGTTAGTGGATGGGGGAACACTGAAGCTTTCTTT. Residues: CSVSGWGNTEAFF. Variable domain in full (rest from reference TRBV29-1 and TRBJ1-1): SAVISQKPSRDICQRGTSLTIQCQVDSQVTMMFWYRQQPGQSLTLIATANQGSEATYESGFVIDKFPISRPNLTFSTLTVSNMSPEDSSIYLCSVSGWGNTEAFFGQGTRLTVV.

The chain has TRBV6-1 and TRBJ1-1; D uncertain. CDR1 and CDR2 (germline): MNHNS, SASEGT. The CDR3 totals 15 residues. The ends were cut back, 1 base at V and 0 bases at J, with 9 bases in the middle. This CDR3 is CASSEVLKVNTEAFF. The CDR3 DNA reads TGTGCCAGCAGTGAAGTGCTGAAGGTGAACACTGAAGCTTTCTTT.

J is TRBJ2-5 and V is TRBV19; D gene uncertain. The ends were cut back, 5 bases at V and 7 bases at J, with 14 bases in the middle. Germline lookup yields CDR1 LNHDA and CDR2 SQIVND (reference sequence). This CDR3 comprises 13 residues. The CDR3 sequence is CASSPLGIGTQYF. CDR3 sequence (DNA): TGTGCCAGTAGTCCCCTTGGCATTGGGACCCAGTACTTC.

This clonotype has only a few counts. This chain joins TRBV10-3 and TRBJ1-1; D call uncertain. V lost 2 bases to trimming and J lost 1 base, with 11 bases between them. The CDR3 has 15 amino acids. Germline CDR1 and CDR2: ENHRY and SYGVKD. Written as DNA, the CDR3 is TGTGCCATCAGTGAGCCGCTAGCAGGGAACACTGAAGCTTTCTTT. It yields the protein CAISEPLAGNTEAFF.

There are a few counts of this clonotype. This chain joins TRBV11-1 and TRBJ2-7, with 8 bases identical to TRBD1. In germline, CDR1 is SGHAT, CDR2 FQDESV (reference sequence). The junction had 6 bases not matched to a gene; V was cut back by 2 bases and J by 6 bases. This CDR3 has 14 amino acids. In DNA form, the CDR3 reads TGTGCCAGCAGCTTATCTCAGGGGGCAATCGAGCAGTACTTC. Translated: CASSLSQGAIEQYF.

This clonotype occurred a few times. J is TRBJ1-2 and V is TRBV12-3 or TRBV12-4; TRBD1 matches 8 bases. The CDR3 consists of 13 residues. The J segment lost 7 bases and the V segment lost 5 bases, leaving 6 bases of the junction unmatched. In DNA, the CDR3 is TGTGCCAGCAGTGTCGACAGGGGTGTTGGCTACACCTTC. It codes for CASSVDRGVGYTF.

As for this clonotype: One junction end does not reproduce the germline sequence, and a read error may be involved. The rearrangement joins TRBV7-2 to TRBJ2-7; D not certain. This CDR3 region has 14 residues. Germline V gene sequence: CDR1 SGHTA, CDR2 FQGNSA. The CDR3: CACSLGLGSDEQYF. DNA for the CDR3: TGTGCCTGCAGCTTAGGGCTAGGATCCGACGAGCAGTACTTC.

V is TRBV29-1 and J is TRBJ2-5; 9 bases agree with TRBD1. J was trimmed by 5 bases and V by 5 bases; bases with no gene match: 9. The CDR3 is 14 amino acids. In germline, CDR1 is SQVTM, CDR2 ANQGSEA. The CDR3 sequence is CSVNPDRGRETQYF. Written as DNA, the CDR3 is TGCAGCGTTAATCCGGACAGGGGAAGGGAGACCCAGTACTTC.

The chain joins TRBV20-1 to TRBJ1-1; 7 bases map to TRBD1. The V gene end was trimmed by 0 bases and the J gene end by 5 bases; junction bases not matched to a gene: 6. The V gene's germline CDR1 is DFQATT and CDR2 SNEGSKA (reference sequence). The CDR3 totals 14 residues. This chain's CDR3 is CSAREGGGATEAFF. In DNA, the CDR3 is TGCAGTGCTAGAGAGGGAGGGGGCGCAACTGAAGCTTTCTTT.

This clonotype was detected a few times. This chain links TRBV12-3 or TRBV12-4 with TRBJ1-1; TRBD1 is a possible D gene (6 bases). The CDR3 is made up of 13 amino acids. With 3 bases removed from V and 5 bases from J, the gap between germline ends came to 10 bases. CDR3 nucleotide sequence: TGTGCCAGCAGTTTCCAGGGGAGGACTGAAGCTTTCTTT. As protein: CASSFQGRTEAFF.

The CDR3 sequence is CASSHAGNTLEAFF. CDR3 DNA: TGTGCCAGCAGCCATGCCGGGAACACCCTTGAAGCTTTCTTT. The chain carries TRBV7-9 and TRBJ1-1, with unresolved D. Trimming took 5 bases from V and 7 from J, leaving 17 bases between them. Germline V CDR1 and CDR2: SEHNR, FQNEAQ (reference sequence). The CDR3 consists of 14 residues.

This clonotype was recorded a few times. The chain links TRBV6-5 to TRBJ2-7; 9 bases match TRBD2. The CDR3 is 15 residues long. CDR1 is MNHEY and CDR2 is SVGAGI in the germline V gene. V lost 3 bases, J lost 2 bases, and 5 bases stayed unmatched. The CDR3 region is CASSYGAGGTYEQYF. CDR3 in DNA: TGTGCCAGCAGTTATGGAGCGGGAGGTACCTACGAGCAGTACTTC.

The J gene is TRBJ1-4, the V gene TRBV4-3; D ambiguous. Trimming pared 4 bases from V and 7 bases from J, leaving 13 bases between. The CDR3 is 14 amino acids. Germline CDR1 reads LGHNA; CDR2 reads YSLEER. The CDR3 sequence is CASSPRGTGEKLFF. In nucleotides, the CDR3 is TGCGCCAGCAGCCCCCGGGGTACCGGTGAAAAACTGTTTTTT.

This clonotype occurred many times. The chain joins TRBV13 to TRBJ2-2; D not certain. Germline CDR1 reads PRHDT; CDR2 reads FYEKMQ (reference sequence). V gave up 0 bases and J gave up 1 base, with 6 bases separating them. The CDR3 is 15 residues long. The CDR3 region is CASSLGNGNTGELFF. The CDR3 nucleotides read TGTGCCAGCAGCTTAGGAAACGGGAACACCGGGGAGCTGTTTTTT.

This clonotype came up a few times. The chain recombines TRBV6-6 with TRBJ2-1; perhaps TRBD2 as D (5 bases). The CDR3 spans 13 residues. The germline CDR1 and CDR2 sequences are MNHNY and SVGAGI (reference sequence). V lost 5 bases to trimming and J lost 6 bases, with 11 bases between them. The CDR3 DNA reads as TGTGCCAGCAGTGACTACGTTTTCAATGAGCAGTTCTTC. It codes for CASSDYVFNEQFF.

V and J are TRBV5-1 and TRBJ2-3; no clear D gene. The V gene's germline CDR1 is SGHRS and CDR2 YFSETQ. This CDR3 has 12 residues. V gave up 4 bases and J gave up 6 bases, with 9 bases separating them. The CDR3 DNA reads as TGCGCCAGCAGCATAATCCCGGATACGCAGTATTTT. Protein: CASSIIPDTQYF.

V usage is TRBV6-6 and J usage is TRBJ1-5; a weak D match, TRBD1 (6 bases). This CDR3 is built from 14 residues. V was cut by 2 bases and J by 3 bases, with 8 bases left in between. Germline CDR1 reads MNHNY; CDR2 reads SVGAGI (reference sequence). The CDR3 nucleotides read TGTGCCAGCAGTTACGACAGGTTCAATCAGCCCCAGCATTTT. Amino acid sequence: CASSYDRFNQPQHF.

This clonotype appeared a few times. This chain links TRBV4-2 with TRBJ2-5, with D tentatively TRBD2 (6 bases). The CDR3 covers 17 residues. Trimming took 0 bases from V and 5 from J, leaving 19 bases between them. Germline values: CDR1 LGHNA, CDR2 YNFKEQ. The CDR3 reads CASSQDQLAHEGETQYF. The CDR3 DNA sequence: TGTGCCAGCAGCCAAGATCAACTAGCACATGAGGGGGAGACCCAGTACTTC.

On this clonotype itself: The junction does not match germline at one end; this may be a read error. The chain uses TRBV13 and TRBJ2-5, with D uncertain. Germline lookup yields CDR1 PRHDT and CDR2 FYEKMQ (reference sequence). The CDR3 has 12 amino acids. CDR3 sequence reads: CVSSPQFETQYF. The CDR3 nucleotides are TGTGTCAGCAGCCCCCAATTCGAGACCCAGTACTTC.